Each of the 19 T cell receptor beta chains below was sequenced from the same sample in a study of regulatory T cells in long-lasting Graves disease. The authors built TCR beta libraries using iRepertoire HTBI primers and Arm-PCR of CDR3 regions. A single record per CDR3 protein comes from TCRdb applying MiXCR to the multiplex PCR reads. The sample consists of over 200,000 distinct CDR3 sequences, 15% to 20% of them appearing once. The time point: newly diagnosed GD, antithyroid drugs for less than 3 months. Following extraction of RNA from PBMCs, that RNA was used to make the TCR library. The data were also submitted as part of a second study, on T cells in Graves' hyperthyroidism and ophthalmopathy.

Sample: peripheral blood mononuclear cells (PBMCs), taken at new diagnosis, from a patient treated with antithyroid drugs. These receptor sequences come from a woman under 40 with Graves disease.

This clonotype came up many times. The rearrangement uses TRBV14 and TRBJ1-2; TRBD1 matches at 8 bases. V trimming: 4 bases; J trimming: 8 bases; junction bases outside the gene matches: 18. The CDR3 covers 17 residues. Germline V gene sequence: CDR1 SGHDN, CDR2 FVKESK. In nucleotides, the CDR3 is TGTGCCAGCAGCCCCGGACAGGGTCTCCACCTAACCTACGGCTACACCTTC. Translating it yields CASSPGQGLHLTYGYTF.

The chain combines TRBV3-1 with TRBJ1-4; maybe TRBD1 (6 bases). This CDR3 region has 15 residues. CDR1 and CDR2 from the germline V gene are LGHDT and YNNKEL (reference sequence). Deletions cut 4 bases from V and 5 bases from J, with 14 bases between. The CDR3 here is CASSLYGQSNEKLFF. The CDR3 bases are TGTGCCAGCAGCCTATATGGACAGTCAAATGAAAAACTGTTTTTT.

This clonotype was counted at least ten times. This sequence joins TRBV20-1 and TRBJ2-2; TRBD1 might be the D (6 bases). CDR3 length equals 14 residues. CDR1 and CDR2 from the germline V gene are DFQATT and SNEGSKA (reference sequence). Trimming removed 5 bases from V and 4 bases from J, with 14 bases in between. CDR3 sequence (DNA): TGCAGTGCTGAGGGACACTTCTCCACCGGGGAGCTGTTTTTT. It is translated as CSAEGHFSTGELFF.

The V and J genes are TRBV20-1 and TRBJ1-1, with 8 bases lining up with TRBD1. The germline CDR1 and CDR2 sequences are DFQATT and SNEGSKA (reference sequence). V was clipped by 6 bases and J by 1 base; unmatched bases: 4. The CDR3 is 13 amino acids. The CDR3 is CSAPGTGNTEAFF. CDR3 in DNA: TGCAGTGCCCCCGGGACAGGGAACACTGAAGCTTTCTTT.

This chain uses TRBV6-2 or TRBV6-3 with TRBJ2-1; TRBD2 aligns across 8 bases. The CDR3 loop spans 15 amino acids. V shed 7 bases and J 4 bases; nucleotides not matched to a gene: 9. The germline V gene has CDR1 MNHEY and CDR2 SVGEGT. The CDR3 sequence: CASMGVGGGYNEQFF. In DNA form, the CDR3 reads TGTGCCAGCATGGGGGTCGGGGGGGGTTACAATGAGCAGTTCTTC.

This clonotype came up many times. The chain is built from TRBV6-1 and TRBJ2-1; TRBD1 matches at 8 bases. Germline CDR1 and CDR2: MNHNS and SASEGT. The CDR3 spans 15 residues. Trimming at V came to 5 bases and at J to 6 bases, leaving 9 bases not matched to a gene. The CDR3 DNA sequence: TGTGCCAGCAGTAAAGGTGGACAGGGTGGCAATGAGCAGTTCTTC. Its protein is CASSKGGQGGNEQFF.

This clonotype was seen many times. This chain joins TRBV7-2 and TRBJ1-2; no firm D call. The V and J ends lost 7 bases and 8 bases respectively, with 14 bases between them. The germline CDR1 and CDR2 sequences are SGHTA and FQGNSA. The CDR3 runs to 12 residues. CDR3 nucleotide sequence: TGTGCCAGCACCACCGGGAGGGTGGGCTACACCTTC. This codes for CASTTGRVGYTF.

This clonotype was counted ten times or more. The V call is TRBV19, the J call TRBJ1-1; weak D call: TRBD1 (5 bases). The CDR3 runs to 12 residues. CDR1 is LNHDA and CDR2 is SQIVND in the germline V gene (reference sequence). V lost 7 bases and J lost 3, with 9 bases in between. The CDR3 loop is CASKKTDTEAFF. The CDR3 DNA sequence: TGTGCCAGTAAAAAGACAGACACTGAAGCTTTCTTT. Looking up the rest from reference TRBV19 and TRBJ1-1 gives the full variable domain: DGGITQSPKYLFRKEGQNVTLSCEQNLNHDAMYWYRQDPGQGLRLIYYSQIVNDFQKGDIAEGYSVSREKKESFPLTVTSAQKNPTAFYLCASKKTDTEAFFGQGTRLTVV.

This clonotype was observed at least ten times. Here the CDR3 reads CASSQDRLGTPNYGYTF. CDR3 DNA sequence: TGTGCCAGCAGCCAAGATCGGTTGGGCACCCCAAACTATGGCTACACCTTC. This chain uses TRBV3-1 with TRBJ1-2; D uncertain. CDR3 length equals 17 residues. The germline V gene encodes CDR1 LGHDT and CDR2 YNNKEL (reference sequence). V was shortened by 0 bases and J by 2 bases, with 16 bases between the two germline ends.

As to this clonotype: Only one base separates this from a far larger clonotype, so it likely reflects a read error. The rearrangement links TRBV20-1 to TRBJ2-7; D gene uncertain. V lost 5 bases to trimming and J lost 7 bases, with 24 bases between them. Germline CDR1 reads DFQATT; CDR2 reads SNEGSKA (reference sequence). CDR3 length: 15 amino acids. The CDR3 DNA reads TGCAGTGCTCAGCACAGATTGGGCCTATACAATGAGCAGTACTTC. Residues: CSAQHRLGLYNEQYF.

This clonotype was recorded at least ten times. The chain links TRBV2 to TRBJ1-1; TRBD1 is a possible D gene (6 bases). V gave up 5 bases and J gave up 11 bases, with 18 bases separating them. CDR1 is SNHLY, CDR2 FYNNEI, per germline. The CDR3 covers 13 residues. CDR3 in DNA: TGTGCCAGCAGTTGGGACATCATTCGAGAGGCTTTCTTT. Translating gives CASSWDIIREAFF.

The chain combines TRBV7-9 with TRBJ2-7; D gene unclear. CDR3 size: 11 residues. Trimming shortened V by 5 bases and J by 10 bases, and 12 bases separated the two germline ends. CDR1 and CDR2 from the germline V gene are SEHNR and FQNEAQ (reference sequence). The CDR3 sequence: CASSPAVVQYF. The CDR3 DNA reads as TGTGCCAGCAGCCCCGCCGTTGTTCAGTACTTC.

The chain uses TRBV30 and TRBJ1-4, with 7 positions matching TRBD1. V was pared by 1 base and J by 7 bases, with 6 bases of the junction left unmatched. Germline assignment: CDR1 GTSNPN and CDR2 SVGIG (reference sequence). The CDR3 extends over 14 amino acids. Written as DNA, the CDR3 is TGTGCCTGGAGTGCCTGGGGACAGACTGAAAAACTGTTTTTT. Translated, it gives CAWSAWGQTEKLFF.

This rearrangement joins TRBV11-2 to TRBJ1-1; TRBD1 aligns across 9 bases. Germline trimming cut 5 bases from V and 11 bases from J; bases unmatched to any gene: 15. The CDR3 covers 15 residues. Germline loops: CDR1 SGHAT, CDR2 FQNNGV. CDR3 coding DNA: TGTGCCAGCAGCGGGGACGGGACAGGGTTAATGGAGGCTTTCTTT. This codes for CASSGDGTGLMEAFF.

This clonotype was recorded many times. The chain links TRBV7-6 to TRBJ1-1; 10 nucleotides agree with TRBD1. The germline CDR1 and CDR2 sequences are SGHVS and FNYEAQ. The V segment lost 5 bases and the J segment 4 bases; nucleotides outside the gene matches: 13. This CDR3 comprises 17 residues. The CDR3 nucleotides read TGTGCCAGCAGCCCCCCCGGGACAGGGGCCGCGGGCACTGAAGCTTTCTTT. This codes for CASSPPGTGAAGTEAFF.

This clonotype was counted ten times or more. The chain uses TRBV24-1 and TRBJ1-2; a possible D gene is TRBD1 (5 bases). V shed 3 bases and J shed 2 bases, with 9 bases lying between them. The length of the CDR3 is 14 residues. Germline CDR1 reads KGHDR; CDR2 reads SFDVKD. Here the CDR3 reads CATSDVQVNYGYTF. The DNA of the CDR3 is TGTGCCACCAGTGATGTACAGGTGAACTATGGCTACACCTTC.

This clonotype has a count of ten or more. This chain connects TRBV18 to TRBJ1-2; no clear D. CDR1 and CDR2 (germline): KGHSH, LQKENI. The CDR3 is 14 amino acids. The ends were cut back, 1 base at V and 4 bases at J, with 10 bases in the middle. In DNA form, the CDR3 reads TGTGCCAGCTCACCACAGGCAGTGGGCTATGGCTACACCTTC. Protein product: CASSPQAVGYGYTF.

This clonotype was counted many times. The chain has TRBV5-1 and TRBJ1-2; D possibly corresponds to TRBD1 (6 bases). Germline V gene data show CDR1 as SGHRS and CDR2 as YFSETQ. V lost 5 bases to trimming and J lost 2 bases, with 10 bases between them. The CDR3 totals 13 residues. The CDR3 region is CASRIQGNYGYTF. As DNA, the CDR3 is TGCGCCAGCAGAATCCAGGGGAACTATGGCTACACCTTC.

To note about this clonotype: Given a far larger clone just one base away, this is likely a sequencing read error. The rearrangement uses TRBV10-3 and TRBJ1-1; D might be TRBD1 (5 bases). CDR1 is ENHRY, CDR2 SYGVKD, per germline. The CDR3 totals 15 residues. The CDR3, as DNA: TGTGCCAGTCGTAAGAGCAGGGCTACGAACACTGGAGCTTTCTTT. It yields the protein CASRKSRATNTGAFF.